The T cell receptor (beta chain) under discussion was sequenced for a study of CD8+ T cells in alopecia areata. Study-wide points: Higher clonality was seen in lesional scalp than in normal scalp, especially in alopecia totalis/universalis.

Sample treatment: oral pan-JAK inhibitor, 5-10 mg twice daily. The CDR3 spans 13 residues. Trimming left V 5 bases short and J 4 bases short, with 12 bases between. Germline loops: CDR1 MNHEY, CDR2 SMNVEV (reference sequence). Sequencing templates came from extracted RNA that was reverse transcribed into cDNA. Clones were read by immunoSEQ multiplex PCR, and TCRdb kept only the in-frame ones, dropping some. In the table there are approximately 200,000 clones, roughly 50% of which are singletons. As regards this clone: No antigen is known for it.

V gene TRBV27 combines with J gene TRBJ2-7; D remains ambiguous. The TCR was taken from a human donor with alopecia areata. Sequenced here: CD4+ T cells sorted from blood, sampled at week 24, from a patient treated with tofacitinib. This CDR3 reads CASSRSTRYEQYF. As DNA, the CDR3 is TGTGCCAGCAGTCGATCGACCCGGTACGAGCAGTACTTC.